The 26 T cell receptor beta chains below were found in one sample sequenced in a study of blood T cell repertoires in COVID-19. The data were produced by immunoSEQ multiplex PCR, yet TCRdb's version contains in-frame clones alone and is incomplete. This sample has about 120,000 clones, with 90% found just once. Sample: peripheral blood. These receptors were obtained from a man in his sixties with COVID-19, enrolled during active disease.

The chain links TRBV7-9 to TRBJ2-2; a possible D gene is TRBD1 (6 bases). The CDR3 loop spans 15 amino acids. The germline gives CDR1 SEHNR, CDR2 FQNEAQ (reference sequence). Trimming took 6 bases from V and 0 from J, leaving 11 bases between them. The CDR3, as DNA: TGTGCCAGCAGATACGACAGGACGAACACCGGGGAGCTGTTTTTT. This encodes CASRYDRTNTGELFF.

The V call is TRBV10-3, the J call TRBJ2-3; 7 nucleotides align to TRBD2. V dropped 6 bases and J dropped 3; count of bases not matched to a gene: 9. This CDR3 region has 15 residues. CDR1 and CDR2 from the germline V gene are ENHRY and SYGVKD. CDR3 nucleotides: TGTGCCATCAGCCAACCGGCTAGCGGTACAGATACGCAGTATTTT. It is translated as CAISQPASGTDTQYF.

The rearrangement links TRBV4-1 to TRBJ2-1, with 10 positions matching TRBD2. The V gene end was trimmed by 3 bases and the J gene end by 7 bases; junction bases not matched to a gene: 3. This CDR3 is built from 14 residues. The germline V gene encodes CDR1 MGHRA and CDR2 YSYEKL. CDR3 sequence (DNA): TGCGCCAGCAGCCAGCAGCGGGAGGGGAATGAGCAGTTCTTC. This sequence encodes CASSQQREGNEQFF.

Details on this clone: Other DNA sequences of this sample code for an identical CDR3. The J gene is TRBJ1-5, the V gene TRBV13, with unresolved D. The germline V and J ends were trimmed by 0 bases and 6 bases, with 6 bases remaining between them. This CDR3 contains 13 residues. CDR1 is PRHDT, CDR2 FYEKMQ, per germline (reference sequence). CDR3 sequence: CASSLGLFQPQHF. The CDR3 nucleotides read TGTGCCAGCAGCTTAGGCCTATTTCAGCCCCAGCATTTT.

The V call is TRBV15, the J call TRBJ1-5; D uncertain. CDR3 length: 16 amino acids. Trimming cost V 0 bases and J 5 bases, with 14 bases left between them. Germline assignment: CDR1 LNHNV and CDR2 YYDKDF (reference sequence). The DNA of the CDR3 is TGTGCCACCAGCAGAGATGGTCGGGTTGATGATCAGCCCCAGCATTTT. As protein: CATSRDGRVDDQPQHF. Supplemented by reference TRBV15 and TRBJ1-5, the full variable domain reads DAMVIQNPRYQVTQFGKPVTLSCSQTLNHNVMYWYQQKSSQAPKLLFHYYDKDFNNEADTPDNFQSRRPNTSFCFLDIRSPGLGDTAMYLCATSRDGRVDDQPQHFGDGTRLSIL.

V is TRBV6-6 and J is TRBJ2-7; 8 bases line up with TRBD2. CDR3 size: 13 residues. Per germline, CDR1 MNHNY and CDR2 SVGAGI (reference sequence). Trimming took 11 bases from V and 4 from J; bases not matched to a gene: 10. In DNA form, the CDR3 reads TGTGCCGCTCGTGCGGGGGGCACTTACGAGCAGTACTTC. Translated: CAARAGGTYEQYF.

The V gene is TRBV24-1, the J gene TRBJ2-2; D not certain. Germline CDR1 KGHDR, CDR2 SFDVKD. CDR3 length: 13 amino acids. Trimming removed 3 bases at V and 1 base at J, with 2 bases between. In nucleotides, the CDR3 is TGTGCCACCAGTGATCAGAACACCGGGGAGCTGTTTTTT. Translated: CATSDQNTGELFF.

The chain couples TRBV7-9 to TRBJ1-6; 7 bases match TRBD1. Per germline, CDR1 SEHNR and CDR2 FQNEAQ (reference sequence). There are 13 residues in the CDR3. V trimming: 1 base; J trimming: 10 bases; junction bases outside the gene matches: 1. In DNA form, the CDR3 reads TGTGCCAGCAGCTTAGACAGGGGCTCACCCCTCCACTTT. Translated, it gives CASSLDRGSPLHF.

This chain uses TRBV5-1 with TRBJ1-2; 9 nucleotides agree with TRBD1. Per the germline V gene, CDR1 is SGHRS and CDR2 is YFSETQ. With 4 bases clipped from V and 7 bases from J, the junction kept 11 bases outside the gene matches. CDR3 length: 15 amino acids. DNA for the CDR3: TGCGCCAGCAGCGGGCAGGGGGACAGGGATGCTGGCTACACCTTC. It translates to CASSGQGDRDAGYTF.

There are a few counts of this clone. The CDR3 protein is CASSFQGQVNTEAFF. In DNA, the CDR3 is TGTGCCAGCAGTTTCCAGGGACAGGTGAACACTGAAGCTTTCTTT. This chain links TRBV28 with TRBJ1-1, with 8 bases lining up with TRBD1. The CDR3 spans 15 residues. Germline CDR1 reads MDHEN; CDR2 reads SYDVKM. V lost 3 bases, J lost 0 bases, and 3 bases stayed unmatched.

The genes are TRBV6-1 and TRBJ2-6; 7 bases are shared with TRBD2. The CDR3 contains 17 residues. V gave up 3 bases and J gave up 0 bases; unmatched junction bases: 5. CDR1 is MNHNS and CDR2 is SASEGT in the germline V gene. The CDR3 protein is CASSEGGALSGANVLTF. DNA for the CDR3: TGTGCCAGCAGTGAGGGAGGGGCCCTCTCTGGGGCCAACGTCCTGACTTTC.

This chain joins TRBV9 and TRBJ1-6, with 9 bases aligning to TRBD1. V trimming: 4 bases; J trimming: 10 bases; junction bases outside the gene matches: 9. Germline CDR1 SGDLS, CDR2 YYNGEE. The CDR3 is made up of 15 amino acids. As DNA, the CDR3 is TGTGCCAGCAGCCCGACGACAGGGGGAGCCTCACCCCTCCACTTT. Amino acid sequence: CASSPTTGGASPLHF.

The chain links TRBV15 to TRBJ1-4; D perhaps matches TRBD1 (5 bases). This CDR3 is built from 17 residues. Trimming pared 3 bases from V and 4 bases from J, leaving 18 bases between. The V gene's germline CDR1 is LNHNV and CDR2 YYDKDF (reference sequence). The CDR3 loop reads CATSRSLGELGNEKLFF. The CDR3 DNA reads TGTGCCACCAGCAGGTCTCTAGGGGAACTCGGTAATGAAAAACTGTTTTTT.

The rearrangement links TRBV28 to TRBJ1-5, with D maybe TRBD1 (5 bases). V was pared by 6 bases and J by 0 bases, with 6 bases between. Germline CDR1 is MDHEN and CDR2 is SYDVKM. CDR3 length: 13 residues. The CDR3 DNA follows: TGTGCCAGCAGGACAGATAGCAATCAGCCCCAGCATTTT. Its protein is CASRTDSNQPQHF. Looking up the rest from reference TRBV28 and TRBJ1-5 gives the full variable domain: DVKVTQSSRYLVKRTGEKVFLECVQDMDHENMFWYRQDPGLGLRLIYFSYDVKMKEKGDIPEGYSVSREKKERFSLILESASTNQTSMYLCASRTDSNQPQHFGDGTRLSIL.

Note on this clone: At one end the junction does not follow the germline gene, possibly because of a read error. V is TRBV20-1 and J is TRBJ1-4; 8 nucleotides line up with TRBD1. Germline V gene lookup returns CDR1 DFQATT and CDR2 SNEGSKA (reference sequence). The CDR3 loop spans 10 amino acids. The chain's CDR3 is CSARGTGLSF. In DNA form, the CDR3 reads TGCAGTGCCAGGGGGACAGGACTCTCTTTT.

The J gene is TRBJ2-1, the V gene TRBV3-1 (or the pseudogene TRBV3-2), with a possible D match to TRBD1 (6 bases). V gave up 1 base and J gave up 5 bases, with 15 bases separating them. Germline-derived CDR1 and CDR2 are LGHDT and YNNKEL (reference sequence). This CDR3 has 16 residues. DNA for the CDR3: TGTGCCAGCAGCCAAGCAGGGGTCCCCCCCCACAATGAGCAGTTCTTC. Amino acid sequence: CASSQAGVPPHNEQFF.

The rearrangement uses TRBV3-1 (or the pseudogene TRBV3-2) and TRBJ2-1; 7 nucleotides align to TRBD2. The germline gives CDR1 LGHDT, CDR2 YNNKEL (reference sequence). V lost 3 bases and J lost 10; bases outside the gene matches: 9. The CDR3 is made up of 14 amino acids. CDR3 bases: TGTGCCAGCAGCCAGAGCCTAGCGGTCTCGGAGCAGTTCTTC. It yields the protein CASSQSLAVSEQFF.

J is TRBJ2-1 and V is TRBV7-9; D perhaps matches TRBD2 (6 bases). Per the germline V gene, CDR1 is SEHNR and CDR2 is FQNEAQ (reference sequence). V gave up 5 bases and J gave up 0 bases, with 8 bases separating them. The CDR3 is 14 residues long. CDR3 DNA: TGTGCCAGCAGCGGGGGAGGCTCCTACAATGAGCAGTTCTTC. Translated, it gives CASSGGGSYNEQFF.

The chain combines TRBV27 with TRBJ2-6; D gene uncertain. CDR3 length equals 14 residues. The germline V and J ends were trimmed by 3 bases and 0 bases, with 3 bases remaining between them. CDR1 is MNHEY and CDR2 is SMNVEV in the germline V gene (reference sequence). CDR3 DNA sequence: TGTGCCAGCAGTTTGAGCTCTGGGGCCAACGTCCTGACTTTC. Its protein is CASSLSSGANVLTF.

V and J are TRBV5-1 and TRBJ2-3; D may be TRBD2 (5 bases). Trimming left V 3 bases short and J 1 base short, with 6 bases between. Germline CDR1 SGHRS, CDR2 YFSETQ. The CDR3 is 13 residues long. CDR3 nucleotides: TGCGCCAGCAGCTACGGGGGCACAGATACGCAGTATTTT. Its translation: CASSYGGTDTQYF.

The chain recombines TRBV29-1 with TRBJ2-3, with TRBD2 identical over 7 bases. The ends lost 3 bases at V and 2 bases at J; junction bases unmatched: 8. Germline values: CDR1 SQVTM, CDR2 ANQGSEA. CDR3 length equals 15 residues. The CDR3 loop is CSVEDSGPLTDTQYF. The CDR3 bases are TGCAGCGTTGAGGATAGCGGGCCCCTCACAGATACGCAGTATTTT.

The chain links TRBV24-1 to TRBJ2-5; 10 nucleotides align to TRBD2. CDR1 is KGHDR, CDR2 SFDVKD, per germline. The V gene end was trimmed by 4 bases and the J gene end by 4 bases; junction bases not matched to a gene: 2. The CDR3 contains 14 residues. The chain's CDR3 is CATSDSSGGETQYF. The CDR3, as DNA: TGTGCCACCAGTGACTCTAGCGGGGGAGAGACCCAGTACTTC.

This sequence joins TRBV19 and TRBJ2-6; a possible D gene is TRBD2 (6 bases). CDR3 length: 15 amino acids. Trimming took 6 bases from V and 0 from J, leaving 9 bases between them. Germline V lookup: CDR1 LNHDA, CDR2 SQIVND (reference sequence). CDR3 protein: CASRGLHSGANVLTF. CDR3 sequence (DNA): TGTGCCAGTAGGGGACTGCACTCTGGGGCCAACGTCCTGACTTTC.

The V and J genes are TRBV28 and TRBJ1-5; D remains unclear. The CDR3 is 16 residues long. V dropped 7 bases and J dropped 9 bases, with 25 bases sitting between them. Germline values: CDR1 MDHEN, CDR2 SYDVKM. The CDR3 region has the DNA TGTGCCAGCACAACCGAATCGACTCTCGAGTGGTGGCCCCAGCATTTT. It specifies CASTTESTLEWWPQHF.

V gene TRBV7-9 combines with J gene TRBJ1-6; the D is unclear. Trimming shortened V by 5 bases and J by 11 bases, and 10 bases separated the two germline ends. Germline V gene data show CDR1 as SEHNR and CDR2 as FQNEAQ (reference sequence). CDR3 length: 12 residues. For the CDR3, the DNA is TGTGCCAGCAGCAAAAGAGGGACACCCCTCCACTTT. It translates to CASSKRGTPLHF. The variable domain in full, with the rest retrieved from reference TRBV7-9 and TRBJ1-6, is DTGVSQNPRHKITKRGQNVTFRCDPISEHNRLYWYRQTLGQGPEFLTYFQNEAQLEKSRLLSDRFSAERPKGSFSTLEIQRTEQGDSAMYLCASSKRGTPLHFGNGTRLTVT.

The chain is built from TRBV7-6 and TRBJ2-6, with 9 positions matching TRBD1. J was trimmed by 4 bases and V by 5 bases; bases with no gene match: 12. The CDR3 is 18 residues long. Germline CDR1 and CDR2: SGHVS and FNYEAQ. The CDR3 DNA follows: TGTGCCAGCAGCACACGTCCCGGGACAGGGACCGGGGCCAACGTCCTGACTTTC. It translates to CASSTRPGTGTGANVLTF.